A single sample gave rise to the 13 T cell receptor beta chains below, sequenced in a study of blood T cell repertoires in COVID-19. Clones were sequenced by immunoSEQ multiplex PCR, and TCRdb holds only the in-frame ones, with some missing. The sample records more than 150,000 clones, around 80% being singletons. Input material: peripheral blood. The receptors were gathered from a man between 60 and 70 years old with acute or convalescent COVID-19.

The chain employs TRBV2 and TRBJ1-5; 12 nucleotides match TRBD1. Per the germline V gene, CDR1 is SNHLY and CDR2 is FYNNEI. CDR3 length: 15 amino acids. V lost 6 bases and J lost 4; bases outside the gene matches: 4. CDR3 sequence: CASSQGQGANQPQHF. The CDR3 DNA is TGTGCCAGCAGCCAGGGACAGGGGGCGAATCAGCCCCAGCATTTT.

The chain uses TRBV6-6 and TRBJ2-1, with 8 bases aligning to TRBD2. The V and J ends lost 8 bases and 9 bases, in that order; junction bases with no gene match: 6. Germline CDR1 reads MNHNY; CDR2 reads SVGAGI (reference sequence). There are 12 residues in the CDR3. The CDR3 sequence is CASFGGGGEQFF. The CDR3 DNA reads TGTGCCAGCTTCGGGGGGGGTGGTGAGCAGTTCTTC.

The chain links TRBV12-3 or TRBV12-4 to TRBJ2-2, with 8 positions matching TRBD1. J was trimmed by 7 bases and V by 8 bases; bases with no gene match: 6. The CDR3 has 13 residues. CDR3: CASGDRGIGELFF. The DNA of the CDR3 is TGTGCCAGCGGCGACAGGGGAATCGGGGAGCTGTTTTTT.

The V gene is TRBV5-1, the J gene TRBJ2-7, with D possibly TRBD1 on 5 matching bases. The germline V gene has CDR1 SGHRS and CDR2 YFSETQ. With 4 bases removed from V and 5 bases from J, the gap between germline ends came to 10 bases. This CDR3 spans 12 amino acids. CDR3 coding DNA: TGCGCCAGCAGCACTCAGGGTCACGAGCAGTACTTC. It specifies CASSTQGHEQYF.

The chain recombines TRBV2 with TRBJ2-1; 11 bases are shared with TRBD2. This CDR3 comprises 16 residues. The junction had 12 bases not matched to a gene; V was cut back by 4 bases and J by 10 bases. Germline assignment: CDR1 SNHLY and CDR2 FYNNEI. The CDR3 spells CASSGNSGRAVGEQFF. The CDR3, as DNA: TGTGCCAGCAGTGGAAATAGCGGGAGGGCCGTAGGGGAGCAGTTCTTC.

This chain links TRBV7-9 with TRBJ1-2; 9 bases are a match to TRBD1. The V and J ends lost 2 bases and 5 bases, in that order; junction bases with no gene match: 9. The CDR3 loop spans 16 amino acids. CDR1 SEHNR and CDR2 FQNEAQ come from the germline V gene (reference sequence). In DNA, the CDR3 is TGTGCCAGCAGCTTAAAGGACACAGGGGGCGCTTATGGCTACACCTTC. It specifies CASSLKDTGGAYGYTF.

This rearrangement joins TRBV7-2 to TRBJ1-6; no reliable D call. Per germline, CDR1 SGHTA and CDR2 FQGNSA. The length of the CDR3 is 15 residues. With 1 base removed from V and 4 bases from J, the gap between germline ends came to 8 bases. The CDR3 DNA follows: TGTGCCAGCAGCTTAGATGCGGTGTATAATTCACCCCTCCACTTT. This gives the protein CASSLDAVYNSPLHF.

The chain employs TRBV18 and TRBJ1-2; 8 positions match TRBD1. The germline V gene encodes CDR1 KGHSH and CDR2 LQKENI. The junction had 6 bases not matched to a gene; V was cut back by 2 bases and J by 4 bases. The CDR3 sequence is 15 residues long. Written as DNA, the CDR3 is TGTGCCAGCTCACCAGGAAGGACAGGGCCCTATGGCTACACCTTC. Translating it yields CASSPGRTGPYGYTF.

The V gene is TRBV4-1, the J gene TRBJ1-1; D call uncertain. The CDR3 has 14 amino acids. Trimming left V 4 bases short and J 1 base short, with 10 bases between. CDR1 is MGHRA, CDR2 YSYEKL, per germline. The CDR3 DNA sequence: TGCGCCAGCAGCCCGACACTTGCGAACACTGAAGCTTTCTTT. It translates to CASSPTLANTEAFF.

The chain is built from TRBV2 and TRBJ2-7, with D possibly being TRBD2 (6 bases). Trimming pared 8 bases from V and 4 bases from J, leaving 12 bases between. CDR1 and CDR2 from the germline V gene are SNHLY and FYNNEI. The CDR3 has 12 amino acids. This CDR3 is CASSPGGYEQYF. The CDR3 DNA follows: TGTGCCAGCTCCCCCGGGGGATACGAGCAGTACTTC.

This CDR3 is CSAVGQGNTEAFF. Written as DNA, the CDR3 is TGCAGCGCGGTGGGGCAGGGCAACACTGAAGCTTTCTTT. The rearrangement links TRBV29-1 to TRBJ1-1; possibly TRBD1 for D (5 bases). The germline gives CDR1 SQVTM, CDR2 ANQGSEA. Trimming removed 7 bases from V and 2 bases from J, with 14 bases in between. The CDR3 is 13 amino acids. The entire variable domain, with the rest obtained from reference TRBV29-1 and TRBJ1-1, is as follows: SAVISQKPSRDICQRGTSLTIQCQVDSQVTMMFWYRQQPGQSLTLIATANQGSEATYESGFVIDKFPISRPNLTFSTLTVSNMSPEDSSIYLCSAVGQGNTEAFFGQGTRLTVV.

The V call is TRBV19, the J call TRBJ2-1, with a possible D match to TRBD2 (7 bases). The CDR3 covers 15 residues. CDR1 and CDR2 from the germline V gene are LNHDA and SQIVND (reference sequence). Trimming pared 0 bases from V and 9 bases from J, leaving 15 bases between. CDR3 amino acids: CASSIEGRGSREQFF. The CDR3 DNA reads TGTGCCAGTAGTATAGAAGGGAGGGGGAGTCGTGAGCAGTTCTTC.

The genes are TRBV19 and TRBJ1-3; TRBD1 aligns across 7 bases. The CDR3 totals 15 residues. V trimming: 5 bases; J trimming: 0 bases; junction bases outside the gene matches: 4. Germline V gene lookup returns CDR1 LNHDA and CDR2 SQIVND (reference sequence). The CDR3 spells CASSLRDSSGNTIYF. CDR3 nucleotides: TGTGCCAGTAGTCTGAGGGACAGCTCTGGAAACACCATATATTTT.